Listed here is a single T cell receptor beta chain. Antigen specificity is unknown. The data were obtained in a study of T cell therapy after organ transplantation. Study-wide context: T cells were expanded about 2 weeks with 30 CMV class I/II epitopes.

Time point here: 20-29 weeks after completion of therapy. Using immunoSEQ multiplex PCR, the repertoire was profiled, and TCRdb retains in-frame clones only, with some absent. The sample has 15,000 to 20,000 clones; less than 90% are singletons. Germline lookup yields CDR1 MGHRA and CDR2 YSYEKL. V gave up 4 bases and J gave up 3 bases; unmatched junction bases: 8. This CDR3 has 15 residues. The receptor was derived from a human patient who had received a solid organ transplant and had CMV disease. The graft donor may be the source of some T cells. The source was CD8+ T cells from blood, collected after autologous CMV-specific T cell therapy. This chain links TRBV4-1 with TRBJ2-5; TRBD2 agrees at 7 bases. The CDR3: CASSPLGEGEETQYF. The CDR3 DNA is TGCGCCAGCAGCCCCCTCGGGGAGGGAGAAGAGACCCAGTACTTC.